This entry lists 13 T cell receptor beta chains sequenced from one sample in a study of shared clonotypes between healthy human individuals. This table comes from immunoSEQ multiplex PCR, and its TCRdb copy is limited to in-frame clones, with some not included. The data contain a few million clones, 90% to 95% of them seen just once; the ten biggest clones take up 0.39%. Sequenced: naive CD4+ T cells from PBMCs. Subset here: CD45RA+ positively selected. These receptors originate from a man between 18 and 35 years old in good health. Some clones in this sample may be carry-over from other donors' samples.

The chain carries TRBV10-3 and TRBJ1-3; possibly TRBD1 for D (6 bases). This CDR3 is 13 amino acids long. Germline V gene lookup returns CDR1 ENHRY and CDR2 SYGVKD. Trimming pared 1 base from V and 8 bases from J, leaving 9 bases between. The CDR3 spells CAISELQGYTIYF. DNA for the CDR3: TGTGCCATCAGTGAGTTACAGGGTTACACCATATATTTT.

V gene TRBV5-1 combines with J gene TRBJ2-3; D unclear. Germline V lookup: CDR1 SGHRS, CDR2 YFSETQ. V was pared by 5 bases and J by 0 bases, with 10 bases between. The CDR3 has 14 amino acids. CDR3: CASRGISSTDTQYF. CDR3 nucleotide sequence: TGCGCCAGCAGAGGCATATCTAGCACAGATACGCAGTATTTT.

This clone was observed a single time. V usage is TRBV7-7 and J usage is TRBJ2-2; possible D gene TRBD2, 5 bases. CDR1 is SSHAT and CDR2 is FNYEAQ in the germline V gene (reference sequence). The CDR3 runs to 14 residues. Trimming took 4 bases from V and 4 from J, leaving 10 bases between them. The CDR3 protein is CASSSNRGTGELFF. CDR3 DNA: TGTGCCAGCAGCTCGAACCGGGGCACCGGGGAGCTGTTTTTT.

CDR3 bases: TGTGCCAGCGGTCTTCGAGCCGGGGCCCACGAGCAGTACTTC. Protein product: CASGLRAGAHEQYF. The chain employs TRBV5-6 and TRBJ2-7; perhaps D is TRBD1 or TRBD2 (5 bases each). The CDR3 totals 14 residues. In germline, CDR1 is SGHDT, CDR2 YYEEEE. V lost 7 bases and J 5 bases, leaving 19 bases between the germline ends.

The count of this clone is one. The chain uses TRBV7-8 and TRBJ2-3, with unresolved D. Trimming pared 7 bases from V and 1 base from J, leaving 15 bases between. This CDR3 is 15 amino acids long. Per germline, CDR1 SGHVS and CDR2 FQNEAQ. CDR3 protein: CASTLRRTGTDTQYF. CDR3 coding DNA: TGTGCCAGCACTTTACGTCGGACCGGCACAGATACGCAGTATTTT.

Only one count was recorded for this clone. The gene calls are TRBV11-2 and TRBJ1-2; 10 bases match TRBD1. V trimming: 6 bases; J trimming: 8 bases; junction bases outside the gene matches: 9. Germline CDR1 is SGHAT and CDR2 is FQNNGV. The CDR3 length is 14 residues. CDR3 coding DNA: TGTGCCAGCAGACCACCGGGACAGGGGTTCGGCTACACCTTC. Encoded protein: CASRPPGQGFGYTF.

The chain links TRBV29-1 to TRBJ1-1, with TRBD1 identical over 7 bases. CDR1 is SQVTM and CDR2 is ANQGSEA in the germline V gene. The CDR3 has 11 residues. V shed 7 bases and J 5 bases; nucleotides not matched to a gene: 4. For the CDR3, the DNA is TGCAGCGGAGGGGGCAGTACTGAAGCTTTCTTT. It codes for CSGGGSTEAFF. Drawing the rest from reference TRBV29-1 and TRBJ1-1, the complete variable domain is SAVISQKPSRDICQRGTSLTIQCQVDSQVTMMFWYRQQPGQSLTLIATANQGSEATYESGFVIDKFPISRPNLTFSTLTVSNMSPEDSSIYLCSGGGSTEAFFGQGTRLTVV.

The V and J genes are TRBV16 and TRBJ2-2, with D unclear. The V gene lost 7 bases and the J gene lost 0 bases, with 9 bases spanning the gap. The CDR3 runs to 14 residues. Germline V gives CDR1 KGHSY, CDR2 FQNENV. The CDR3 protein is CASTPAANTGELFF. The CDR3, as DNA: TGTGCCAGCACCCCTGCCGCGAACACCGGGGAGCTGTTTTTT.

CDR3 in amino acids: CASSVFTAGNYGYTF. CDR3 nucleotides: TGTGCCAGCAGTGTCTTCACTGCTGGTAACTATGGCTACACCTTC. This chain joins TRBV28 and TRBJ1-2; unclear D gene. Per germline, CDR1 MDHEN and CDR2 SYDVKM. The length of the CDR3 is 15 residues. V was pared by 5 bases and J by 1 base, with 14 bases between.

Concerning this clone: Other DNA sequences in the sample encode the same CDR3. The chain is built from TRBV28 and TRBJ2-3, with TRBD2 matching 8 bases. In germline, CDR1 is MDHEN, CDR2 SYDVKM. The CDR3 has 14 residues. V lost 2 bases, J lost 3 bases, and 1 base stayed unmatched. The CDR3 DNA reads TGTGCCAGCAGTTTAAGCGGGAGTACAGATACGCAGTATTTT. Translating it yields CASSLSGSTDTQYF.

A remark on this clone: A read error may produce the germline difference seen at one junction end. The CDR3 is CASSQLDGPGFF. In DNA form, the CDR3 reads TGTGCCAGCAGTCAATTAGACGGGCCCGGTTTCTTC. The chain is built from TRBV28 and TRBJ1-2; D uncertain. The CDR3 runs 12 residues. Germline CDR1 and CDR2: MDHEN and SYDVKM.

Comments on this clone: Other DNA sequences in this sample translate to the same CDR3. V and J are TRBV28 and TRBJ2-7; D is undetermined. Germline lookup yields CDR1 MDHEN and CDR2 SYDVKM. The CDR3 contains 11 residues. V was trimmed by 5 bases and J by 4 bases, leaving 6 bases between them. The CDR3 DNA sequence: TGTGCCAGCAGTCGGCGATACGAGCAGTACTTC. Its protein is CASSRRYEQYF.

The gene calls are TRBV4-1 and TRBJ2-5, with 12 bases identical to TRBD2. The germline gives CDR1 MGHRA, CDR2 YSYEKL. The CDR3 spans 16 residues. After removal of 4 bases from V and 0 bases from J, the junction contained 3 bases not matched to a gene. The CDR3 loop reads CASSLTSGGDQETQYF. The CDR3 DNA is TGCGCCAGCAGCCTGACTAGCGGGGGAGACCAAGAGACCCAGTACTTC.